The clone carrying this T cell receptor (beta chain) has just one count. This sample was taken from a study of CD8 T cells in Susac syndrome. Random hexamers primed reverse transcription of about 0.5 to 1 ug RNA. With immunoSEQ multiplex PCR, TCR beta CDR3 was amplified across 54 Vbeta and 13 Jbeta. TCRdb fed the immunoSEQ multiplex PCR reads into MiXCR, producing one record per CDR3 protein. The top ten clones hold more than 0.15% of a sample with hundreds of thousands of distinct CDR3 sequences, roughly 90% of them seen once. V lost 4 bases to trimming and J lost 8 bases; unmatched junction nucleotides: 11. This CDR3 contains 15 residues. Germline assignment: CDR1 SGDLS and CDR2 YYNGEE.

The gene calls are TRBV9 and TRBJ1-4; the match to TRBD1 covers 7 bases. The sequenced material came from CD8+ T cells from PBMCs. This clonotype was obtained from a human donor with multiple sclerosis. The CDR3 DNA sequence: TGTGCCAGCAGCCCAGCGACAGGGCTCGGCGAAAAACTGTTTTTT. Translating it yields CASSPATGLGEKLFF. The full variable domain, its missing parts supplied by reference TRBV9 and TRBJ1-4, is DSGVTQTPKHLITATGQRVTLRCSPRSGDLSVYWYQQSLDQGLQFLIQYYNGEERAKGNILERFSAQQFPDLHSELNLSSLELGDSALYFCASSPATGLGEKLFFGSGTQLSVL.